The 10 T cell receptor beta chains given below trace back to one sample, sequenced in a study of blood T cell repertoires in COVID-19. Profiling relied on immunoSEQ multiplex PCR, and the TCRdb table lists in-frame clones only, not all of them. The data show 150,000 or so clones, around 87% seen once. Material: PBMCs or T cells enriched from blood (not recorded which). These receptors came from a woman in her 30s with acute COVID-19.

This chain joins TRBV10-3 and TRBJ1-3; 9 positions match TRBD1. This CDR3 has 15 residues. J was trimmed by 3 bases and V by 4 bases; bases with no gene match: 4. Germline V gives CDR1 ENHRY, CDR2 SYGVKD. The CDR3 loop reads CAISAGQGNGNTIYF. CDR3 bases: TGTGCCATCAGTGCGGGACAGGGTAATGGAAACACCATATATTTT.

In DNA form, the CDR3 reads TGTGCCAGCAGTTCTTCAGGGTTGGTACAAAACACCATATATTTT. The encoded protein is CASSSSGLVQNTIYF. The V and J genes are TRBV6-5 and TRBJ1-3, with D possibly TRBD1 on 5 matching bases. The germline V gene encodes CDR1 MNHEY and CDR2 SVGAGI. Trimming cost V 4 bases and J 6 bases, with 16 bases left between them. The length of the CDR3 is 15 residues.

The gene calls are TRBV27 and TRBJ2-1, with TRBD2 matching 7 bases. From germline, CDR1 is MNHEY and CDR2 SMNVEV (reference sequence). The CDR3 runs to 17 residues. Trimming took 2 bases from V and 3 from J; bases not matched to a gene: 10. In DNA form, the CDR3 reads TGTGCCAGCAGTTTAATGGGGGGGAGGCTTTTCTACAATGAGCAGTTCTTC. Translation: CASSLMGGRLFYNEQFF.

This chain connects TRBV28 to TRBJ1-4; maybe TRBD1 (5 bases). In germline, CDR1 is MDHEN, CDR2 SYDVKM. Trimming shortened V by 6 bases and J by 8 bases, and 16 bases separated the two germline ends. This CDR3 is built from 14 residues. The chain's CDR3 is CASSPGGAIEKLFF. In DNA form, the CDR3 reads TGTGCCAGCAGCCCCGGCGGGGCAATCGAAAAACTGTTTTTT.

The rearrangement links TRBV7-8 to TRBJ1-2; the match to TRBD1 covers 8 bases. The CDR3 extends over 15 amino acids. Germline-derived CDR1 and CDR2 are SGHVS and FQNEAQ. After removal of 3 bases from V and 4 bases from J, the junction contained 7 bases not matched to a gene. The CDR3 sequence is CASSFRDRRTYGYTF. For the CDR3, the DNA is TGTGCCAGCAGCTTCCGGGACAGGCGCACCTATGGCTACACCTTC.

The chain joins TRBV28 to TRBJ2-1; 7 bases map to TRBD2. CDR1 is MDHEN and CDR2 is SYDVKM in the germline V gene. With 6 bases clipped from V and 5 bases from J, the junction kept 16 bases outside the gene matches. The CDR3 has 17 residues. CDR3 nucleotide sequence: TGTGCCAGCAGCCCCATGGGTGCGGGAGCGGGACACAATGAGCAGTTCTTC. Amino acids: CASSPMGAGAGHNEQFF.

V usage is TRBV28 and J usage is TRBJ1-5; D is ambiguous. This CDR3 contains 12 residues. Trimming left V 6 bases short and J 6 bases short, with 9 bases between. Germline CDR1 MDHEN, CDR2 SYDVKM. The CDR3 is CASSRGPQPQHF. The CDR3 region has the DNA TGTGCCAGCAGCCGCGGTCCTCAGCCCCAGCATTTT.

The rearrangement joins TRBV5-5 to TRBJ2-2; no definite D call. Germline V gene data show CDR1 as SGHKS and CDR2 as YYEKEE (reference sequence). The CDR3 totals 15 residues. The germline V and J ends were trimmed by 2 bases and 1 base, with 9 bases remaining between them. CDR3 nucleotide sequence: TGTGCCAGCAGCTTTCGCCCAGAGAACACCGGGGAGCTGTTTTTT. It encodes CASSFRPENTGELFF. The full variable domain, with the rest looked up from reference TRBV5-5 and TRBJ2-2, is DAGVTQSPTHLIKTRGQQVTLRCSPISGHKSVSWYQQVLGQGPQFIFQYYEKEERGRGNFPDRFSARQFPNYSSELNVNALLLGDSALYLCASSFRPENTGELFFGEGSRLTVL.

The CDR3 reads CASLAGSYNEQFF. The CDR3 DNA follows: TGTGCCAGCCTCGCGGGCTCCTACAATGAGCAGTTCTTC. The chain employs TRBV6-5 and TRBJ2-1; possibly TRBD2 for D (5 bases). Germline-derived CDR1 and CDR2 are MNHEY and SVGAGI. The CDR3 has 13 residues. With 8 bases removed from V and 0 bases from J, the gap between germline ends came to 8 bases.

The V gene is TRBV7-2, the J gene TRBJ2-5; 9 bases are shared with TRBD1. The CDR3 extends over 16 amino acids. Germline assignment: CDR1 SGHTA and CDR2 FQGNSA. J gave up 2 bases and V 5 bases, and 9 bases lay outside the gene matches. CDR3 sequence: CASSLRWDRVQETQYF. CDR3 coding DNA: TGTGCCAGCAGCCTCCGGTGGGACAGGGTACAAGAGACCCAGTACTTC.